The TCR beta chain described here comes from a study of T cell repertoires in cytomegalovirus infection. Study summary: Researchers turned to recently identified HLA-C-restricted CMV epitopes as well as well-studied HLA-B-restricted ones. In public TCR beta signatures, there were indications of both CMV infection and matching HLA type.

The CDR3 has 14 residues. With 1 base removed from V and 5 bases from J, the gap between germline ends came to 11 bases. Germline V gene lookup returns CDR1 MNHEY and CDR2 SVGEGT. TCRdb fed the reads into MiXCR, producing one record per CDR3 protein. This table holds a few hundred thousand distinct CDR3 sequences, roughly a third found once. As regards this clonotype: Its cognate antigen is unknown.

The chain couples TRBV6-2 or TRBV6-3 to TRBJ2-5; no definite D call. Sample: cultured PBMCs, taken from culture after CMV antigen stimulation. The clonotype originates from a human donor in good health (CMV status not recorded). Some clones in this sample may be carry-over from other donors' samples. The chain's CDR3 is CASSYLVFLETQYF. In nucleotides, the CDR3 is TGTGCCAGCAGTTACTTGGTGTTTCTGGAGACCCAGTACTTC.